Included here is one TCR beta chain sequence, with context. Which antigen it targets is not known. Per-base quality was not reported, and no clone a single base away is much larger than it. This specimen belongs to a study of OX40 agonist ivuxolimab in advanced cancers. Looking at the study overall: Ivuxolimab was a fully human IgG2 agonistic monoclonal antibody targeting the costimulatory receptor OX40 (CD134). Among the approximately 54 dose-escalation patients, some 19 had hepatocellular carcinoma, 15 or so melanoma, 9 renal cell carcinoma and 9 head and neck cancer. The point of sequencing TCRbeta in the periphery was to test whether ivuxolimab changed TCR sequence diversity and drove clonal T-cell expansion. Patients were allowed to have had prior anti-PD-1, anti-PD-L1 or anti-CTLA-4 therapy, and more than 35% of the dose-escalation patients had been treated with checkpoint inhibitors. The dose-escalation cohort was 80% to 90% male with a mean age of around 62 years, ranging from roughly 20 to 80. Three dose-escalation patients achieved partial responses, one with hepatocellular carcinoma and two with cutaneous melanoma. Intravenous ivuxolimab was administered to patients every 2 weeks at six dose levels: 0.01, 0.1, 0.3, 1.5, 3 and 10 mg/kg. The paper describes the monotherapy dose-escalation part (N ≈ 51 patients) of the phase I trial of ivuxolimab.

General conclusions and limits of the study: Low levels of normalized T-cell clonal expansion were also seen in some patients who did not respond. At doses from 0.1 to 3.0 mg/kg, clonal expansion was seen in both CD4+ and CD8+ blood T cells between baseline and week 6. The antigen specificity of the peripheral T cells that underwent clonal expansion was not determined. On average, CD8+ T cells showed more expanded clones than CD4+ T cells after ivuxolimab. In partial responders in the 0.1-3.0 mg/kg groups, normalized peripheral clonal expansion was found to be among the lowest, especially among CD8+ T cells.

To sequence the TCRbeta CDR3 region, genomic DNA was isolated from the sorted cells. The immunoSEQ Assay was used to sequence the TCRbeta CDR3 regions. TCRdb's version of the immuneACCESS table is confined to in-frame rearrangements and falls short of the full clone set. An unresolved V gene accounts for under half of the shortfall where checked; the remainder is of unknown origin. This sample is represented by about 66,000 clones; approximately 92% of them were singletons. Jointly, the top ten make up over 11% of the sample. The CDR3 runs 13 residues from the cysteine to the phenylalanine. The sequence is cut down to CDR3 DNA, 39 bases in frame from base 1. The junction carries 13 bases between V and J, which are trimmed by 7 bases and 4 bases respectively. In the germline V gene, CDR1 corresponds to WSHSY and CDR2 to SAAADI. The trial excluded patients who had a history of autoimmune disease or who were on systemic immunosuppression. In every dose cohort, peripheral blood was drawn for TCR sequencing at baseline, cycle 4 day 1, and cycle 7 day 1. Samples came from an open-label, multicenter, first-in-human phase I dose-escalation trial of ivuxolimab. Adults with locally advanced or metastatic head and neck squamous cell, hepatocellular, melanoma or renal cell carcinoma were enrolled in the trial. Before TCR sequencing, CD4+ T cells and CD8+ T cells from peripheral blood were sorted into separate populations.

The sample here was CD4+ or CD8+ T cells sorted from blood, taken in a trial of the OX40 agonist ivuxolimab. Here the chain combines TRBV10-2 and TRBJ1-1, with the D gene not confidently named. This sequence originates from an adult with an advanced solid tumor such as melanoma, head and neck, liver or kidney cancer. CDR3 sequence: CASISKSGTEAFF. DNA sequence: TGCGCCAGCATCTCTAAGTCTGGCACTGAAGCTTTCTTT.